Sequencing of this TCR beta chain was carried out in a study of T cell responses to AZD1222 COVID-19 vaccine. Study-wide results and limits: At baseline, seropositivity was found in only 5 to 7 AZD1222 recipients. Spike-specific TCR breadth rose after two AZD1222 doses, and depth rose as well.

Some clones are missing from TCRdb's copy, which holds only in-frame ones; the method was immunoSEQ multiplex PCR. In the table there are over 120,000 clones, roughly 92% of which are singletons. As to this clone: Antigen unknown.

This CDR3 is built from 14 residues. Germline V CDR1 and CDR2: SGDLS, YYNGEE. V dropped 3 bases and J dropped 5 bases, with 15 bases sitting between them. The chain is built from TRBV9 and TRBJ2-7; D gene unclear. The sample consisted of peripheral blood, taken on day 0 of AZD1222 vaccination. This clonotype originated in an adult in good health. CDR3 amino acids: CASSGAPTLDEQYF. The CDR3 DNA follows: TGTGCCAGCAGCGGCGCGCCCACGCTGGACGAGCAGTACTTC.